This TCR beta chain was sequenced in a study of regulatory T cells in long-lasting Graves disease. Findings and caveats of the study: TCR diversity was lower in persistent Graves' patients (versus newly diagnosed ones).

Points on this clonotype: Its antigen is currently unknown.

Arm-PCR with iRepertoire HTBI primers amplified the CDR3 regions for these TCR beta libraries. Authors' methods: Taken together, the samples had 55 to 70 TRBV and more than 11 TRBJ segments identified. TCRdb re-called the multiplex PCR reads with MiXCR, one entry per CDR3 protein. It is TCRdb's table, rather than the study itself, that gives the V and J calls and clone size. The table has some 450,000 distinct CDR3 sequences, around 20% seen once. The CDR3 is made up of 14 amino acids. After removal of 4 bases from V and 1 base from J, the junction contained 4 bases not matched to a gene. Looked up from germline, CDR1 is LGHDT and CDR2 is YNNKEL (reference sequence). Indicated time point: persistent/refractory GD, antithyroid drugs over 5 years with positive TRAb. PBMC RNA was the source of the TCR library.

The sample in question was peripheral blood mononuclear cells (PBMCs), obtained when the disease was refractory, from a patient treated with antithyroid drugs. The J gene is TRBJ2-7, the V gene TRBV3-1; 7 bases map to TRBD2. This clonotype was obtained from a female donor with Graves disease. CDR3 nucleotides: TGTGCCAGCAGCCCATGGGAGGGTTCCTACGAGCAGTACTTC. Translating it yields CASSPWEGSYEQYF.